The rows below give T cell receptor beta chains drawn from one sample of a study of blood T cell repertoires in COVID-19. The assay was immunoSEQ multiplex PCR, and TCRdb's table has in-frame clones only and misses some. The data contain some 120,000 clones, about 81% of them singletons. Sequencing input: peripheral blood. The receptors were gathered from a man aged 25 to 45 with COVID-19, enrolled during active disease. Both conserved end residues are part of each CDR3. A D gene is named only where the DNA matches it firmly.

>TRBD1|16|TRBJ1-4|TRBV7-2
CASSSFLRDRDTKLFF
>TRBD2|17|TRBJ2-1|TRBV7-2
CASSFPIAGGTYNEQFF
>-|15|TRBJ1-6|TRBV5-1
CASSLDPGYNSPLHF
>TRBD1|16|TRBJ1-6|TRBV27
CASRGTGALGNSPLHF
>TRBD1|16|TRBJ1-2|TRBV6-2/TRBV6-3
CASSYRITGGVYGYTF
>-|16|TRBJ1-6|TRBV28
CASSPTWSDYNSPLHF
>-|13|TRBJ1-2|TRBV4-3
CASSQEFRDGYTF
>TRBD2|15|TRBJ2-5|TRBV14
CASSHWLAGRETQYF
>-|13|TRBJ2-3|TRBV7-7
CASSPGVRDTQYF
>-|12|TRBJ2-7|TRBV21-1
CASSTGSYEQYF
>TRBD1|16|TRBJ1-1|TRBV6-2/TRBV6-3
CASSLDRGRRNTEAFF
>TRBD2|20|TRBJ2-7|TRBV12-5
CASGLATPGVLADSSYEQYF
>TRBD2|14|TRBJ2-1|TRBV6-5
CASSYGTRFHEQFF
>-|13|TRBJ1-2|TRBV10-3
CAISEPRDKGYTF
>TRBD1|15|TRBJ1-2|TRBV6-5
CASSYSPGQGYGYTF
>-|17|TRBJ2-1|TRBV24-1
CATSDLRVGGQPNEQFF
>TRBD1|17|TRBJ1-1|TRBV3-1/TRBV3-2
CASSQVRSPGQGAQAFF
>TRBD1|14|TRBJ1-1|TRBV18
CASFAGTANTEAFF
>TRBD1|13|TRBJ2-4|TRBV4-1
CASSQGQGNIQYF
>TRBD2|17|TRBJ2-1|TRBV15
CATSRTGLADSYNEQFF
>TRBD2|17|TRBJ2-2|TRBV3-1/TRBV3-2
CASSPLYSGKGTGELFF
>-|12|TRBJ1-2|TRBV3-1/TRBV3-2
CASSLGGDGYTF
>TRBD1|15|TRBJ2-1|TRBV5-1
CASSLGWTGGNEQFF
>-|15|TRBJ2-5|TRBV15
CATSRVGRGQETQYF
>-|13|TRBJ2-7|TRBV28
CASSSGLRKEQYF
>TRBD2|18|TRBJ2-7|TRBV4-1
CASSQPTSGGVMGYEQYF
>-|13|TRBJ2-1|TRBV30
CAYSGTPYNEQFF
>-|11|TRBJ2-5|TRBV19
CASSMSETQYF
>TRBD2|15|TRBJ2-1|TRBV11-2
CASSPLAGPRDEQFF
>-|13|TRBJ2-7|TRBV7-2
CASSFSVAYEQYF
>-|14|TRBJ2-3|TRBV30
CAWSEAASTDTQYF